The 7 T cell receptor beta chains given below trace back to one sample, sequenced in a study of early T cells in non-severe SARS-CoV-2 infection. TCRdb redid the calling of the 5' RACE reads with MiXCR, one entry per CDR3 protein. The sample has about 90,000 distinct CDR3 sequences, approximately 14% seen once. The sample comprised whole blood. These receptors all come from an adult who was a healthcare worker with PCR-confirmed SARS-CoV-2 infection or an uninfected control (not recorded which).

V gene TRBV27 combines with J gene TRBJ2-4, with 12 bases fitting TRBD1. In germline, CDR1 is MNHEY, CDR2 SMNVEV (reference sequence). This CDR3 has 16 residues. After removal of 1 base from V and 9 bases from J, the junction contained 7 bases not matched to a gene. The CDR3 coding sequence is TGTGCCAGCAGTTTATTCTTTCCGGGACAGGGGGCCATTCAGTACTTC. The encoded protein is CASSLFFPGQGAIQYF.

This chain links TRBV5-1 with TRBJ2-1; 12 nucleotides align to TRBD2. Germline-derived CDR1 and CDR2 are SGHRS and YFSETQ. The CDR3 consists of 15 residues. Trimming took 4 bases from V and 8 from J; bases not matched to a gene: 7. The CDR3 coding sequence is TGCGCCAGCAGCACCCCTAGCGGGAGGGCACATGAGCAGTTCTTC. The encoded protein is CASSTPSGRAHEQFF.

This clonotype was observed a handful of times. CDR3 loop: CAWSSGSKVKLFF. The CDR3 DNA sequence: TGTGCCTGGAGTAGTGGGTCGAAGGTAAAACTGTTTTTT. The chain employs TRBV30 and TRBJ1-4; D call uncertain. Germline V CDR1 and CDR2: GTSNPN, SVGIG (reference sequence). With 2 bases removed from V and 10 bases from J, the gap between germline ends came to 14 bases. The CDR3 consists of 13 residues.

This clonotype was found a few times. This rearrangement joins TRBV6-5 to TRBJ2-1; D ambiguous. Deletions cut 6 bases from V and 0 bases from J, with 6 bases between. The CDR3 totals 13 residues. Germline CDR1 and CDR2: MNHEY and SVGAGI. The CDR3 nucleotides are TGTGCCAGCAGCCCTTTCTCCTACAATGAGCAGTTCTTC. This gives the protein CASSPFSYNEQFF.

This clonotype has more than one count but fewer than ten. This chain links TRBV29-1 with TRBJ2-7; TRBD2 aligns across 7 bases. From germline, CDR1 is SQVTM and CDR2 ANQGSEA. V lost 0 bases, J lost 5 bases, and 7 bases stayed unmatched. The CDR3 sequence is 14 residues long. CDR3 amino acids: CSVEDGRVPDEQYF. CDR3 DNA sequence: TGCAGCGTTGAAGATGGGAGGGTCCCGGACGAGCAGTACTTC.

The rearrangement uses TRBV12-3 or TRBV12-4 and TRBJ2-7; possibly TRBD2 for D (6 bases). V was trimmed by 7 bases and J by 3 bases, leaving 13 bases between them. This CDR3 spans 13 amino acids. CDR3 residues: CASTPGGDYEQYF. Here the CDR3 DNA reads TGTGCCAGCACCCCTGGCGGGGACTACGAGCAGTACTTC.

This clonotype showed up just a few times. The gene calls are TRBV11-3 and TRBJ2-5; D unresolved. From germline, CDR1 is SGHNT and CDR2 YENEEA. The V gene lost 1 base and the J gene lost 1 base, with 7 bases spanning the gap. This CDR3 spans 14 amino acids. The CDR3: CASSLGVGQETQYF. CDR3 bases: TGTGCCAGCAGCTTAGGGGTAGGCCAAGAGACCCAGTACTTC.